This T cell receptor (beta chain) stems from a study of shared clonotypes between healthy human individuals. The study, taken as a whole, reports: Relative to memory subsets, naive subsets generally showed larger estimated richness. Unshared clonotypes carried lower generation probabilities than those common to all four donors.

A note on this clone: The antigen is unknown.

Trimming took off 3 bases at V and 4 bases at J, with 13 bases between the two ends. The CDR3 length is 14 residues. Germline values: CDR1 SGHRS, CDR2 YFSETQ. Clones were sequenced by immunoSEQ multiplex PCR, and TCRdb holds only the in-frame ones, with some missing. This table holds more than 1,200,000 clones, about 98.5% found once. This clonotype was sampled from a man aged 25-40 years in good health. The sample comprised naive CD4+ T cells sorted from blood. Subset denoted: CD45RA+ positively selected. This sequence joins TRBV5-1 and TRBJ1-1; D may be TRBD1 (5 bases). The CDR3 nucleotides are TGCGCCAGCAGCTCATTTGGGGCCCTCACTGAAGCTTTCTTT. Translating gives CASSSFGALTEAFF.